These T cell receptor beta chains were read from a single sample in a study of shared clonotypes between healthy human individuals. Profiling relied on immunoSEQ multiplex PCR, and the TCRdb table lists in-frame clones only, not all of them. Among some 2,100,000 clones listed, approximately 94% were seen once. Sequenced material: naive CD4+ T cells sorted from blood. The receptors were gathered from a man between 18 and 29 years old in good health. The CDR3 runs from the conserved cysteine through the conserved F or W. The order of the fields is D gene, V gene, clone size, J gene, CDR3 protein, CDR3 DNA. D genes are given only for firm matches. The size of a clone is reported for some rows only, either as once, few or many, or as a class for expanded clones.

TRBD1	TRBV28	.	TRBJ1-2	CASSETGAQYGYTF	TGTGCCAGCAGTGAAACAGGGGCGCAATATGGCTACACCTTC
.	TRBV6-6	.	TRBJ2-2	CASPSGRGQSGELFF	TGTGCCAGCCCTTCAGGGAGGGGGCAAAGCGGGGAGCTGTTTTTT
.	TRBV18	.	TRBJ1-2	CASSVGTEIYGYTF	TGTGCCAGCTCCGTAGGCACCGAAATCTATGGCTACACCTTC
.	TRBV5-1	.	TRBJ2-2	CASSYSTENTGELFF	TGCGCCAGCAGCTACTCGACGGAGAACACCGGGGAGCTGTTTTTT
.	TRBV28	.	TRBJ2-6	CASSLRGAGANVLTF	TGTGCCAGCAGTTTAAGAGGGGCCGGGGCCAACGTCCTGACTTTC
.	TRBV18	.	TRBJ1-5	CASSPDRDQPQHF	TGTGCCAGCTCACCAGATAGGGATCAGCCCCAGCATTTT
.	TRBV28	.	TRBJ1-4	CASSRWGTTNEKLFF	TGTGCCAGCAGTAGATGGGGGACAACTAATGAAAAACTGTTTTTT
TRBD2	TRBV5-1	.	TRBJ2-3	CASSPGTSGGTDTQYF	TGCGCCAGCAGCCCCGGGACTAGCGGGGGAACAGATACGCAGTATTTT
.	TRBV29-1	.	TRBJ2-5	CSCGRGLGETQYF	TGCAGCTGCGGCCGAGGGTTGGGGGAGACCCAGTACTTC
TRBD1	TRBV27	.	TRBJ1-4	CASSGTGKGEKLFF	TGTGCCAGCAGTGGGACAGGAAAAGGAGAAAAACTGTTTTTT
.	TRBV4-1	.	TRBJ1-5	CASSQGHGNSNQPQHF	TGCGCCAGCAGCCAAGGACACGGGAATAGCAATCAGCCCCAGCATTTT
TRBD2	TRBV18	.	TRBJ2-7	CASSRTSGNSYEQYF	TGTGCCAGCTCTCGGACTAGCGGGAACTCCTACGAGCAGTACTTC
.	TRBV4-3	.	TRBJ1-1	CASSQEVSTEAFF	TGCGCCAGCAGCCAAGAGGTTTCCACTGAAGCTTTCTTT
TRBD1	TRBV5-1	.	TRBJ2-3	CASSLGDRDTDTQYF	TGCGCCAGCAGCTTAGGGGACAGGGACACAGATACGCAGTATTTT
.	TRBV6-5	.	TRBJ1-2	CASSTDSRSFYGYTF	TGTGCCAGCAGCACAGACAGCCGGAGTTTCTATGGCTACACCTTC
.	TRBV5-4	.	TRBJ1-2	CAQSVGGAKYGYTF	TGTGCCCAGAGTGTAGGGGGGGCGAAGTATGGCTACACCTTC
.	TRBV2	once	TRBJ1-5	CASTRSSNQPQHF	TGTGCCAGCACCAGGAGTAGCAATCAGCCCCAGCATTTT
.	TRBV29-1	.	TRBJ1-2	CSVTAGAGYGYTF	TGCAGCGTCACCGCGGGGGCCGGCTATGGCTACACCTTC
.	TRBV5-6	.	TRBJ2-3	CASSARDWYTDTQYF	TGTGCCAGCAGCGCCCGGGACTGGTACACAGATACGCAGTATTTT
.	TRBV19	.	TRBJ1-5	CASSPRGNQPQHF	TGTGCCAGTAGCCCGCGGGGGAATCAGCCCCAGCATTTT
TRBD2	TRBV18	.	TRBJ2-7	CASSRGGESPYEQYF	TGTGCCAGCTCACGCGGGGGGGAATCCCCCTACGAGCAGTACTTC
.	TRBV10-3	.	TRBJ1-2	CAITQGANYGYTF	TGTGCCATCACACAGGGAGCTAACTATGGCTACACCTTC
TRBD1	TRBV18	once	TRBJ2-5	CASSPGTAQETQYF	TGTGCCAGCTCACCCGGGACAGCCCAAGAGACCCAGTACTTC
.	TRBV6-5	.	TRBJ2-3	CASRSSGSTTDTQYF	TGTGCCAGCAGAAGTAGCGGAAGTACCACAGATACGCAGTATTTT
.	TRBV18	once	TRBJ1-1	CASSPPGRNTEAFF	TGTGCCAGCTCACCACCGGGACGGAACACTGAAGCTTTCTTT
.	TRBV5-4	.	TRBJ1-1	CASSLTGRGDTEAFF	TGTGCCAGCAGCTTGACAGGGCGGGGGGACACTGAAGCTTTCTTT
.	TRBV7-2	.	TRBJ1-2	CASSLDRGINYGYTF	TGTGCCAGCAGCTTAGATAGAGGAATTAACTATGGCTACACCTTC
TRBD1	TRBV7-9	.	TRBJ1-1	CASSSGQGANTEAFF	TGTGCCAGCAGCTCCGGACAGGGGGCTAACACTGAAGCTTTCTTT
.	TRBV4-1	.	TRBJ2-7	CASSQDTSRIYEQYF	TGCGCCAGCAGCCAAGATACTAGCCGGATCTACGAGCAGTACTTC
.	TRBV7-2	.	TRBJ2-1	CASSNGYNEQFF	TGTGCCAGCAGTAACGGCTACAATGAGCAGTTCTTC
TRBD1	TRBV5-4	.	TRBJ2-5	CASSLPGGGRETQYF	TGTGCCAGCAGCTTGCCAGGGGGTGGTCGAGAGACCCAGTACTTC